Below are 28 T cell receptor beta chains sequenced from a single sample in a study of cytomegalovirus exposure and HLA in healthy donors. This table comes from immunoSEQ multiplex PCR, and its TCRdb copy is limited to in-frame clones, with some not included. The sample contains about 50,000 clones, around nine tenths of which appear only once. Input material: PBMCs. The receptors shown here come from a man between 18 and 29 years old in good health and CMV-seronegative.

The chain employs TRBV5-1 and TRBJ1-1; TRBD1 is a possible D gene (6 bases). The germline V gene has CDR1 SGHRS and CDR2 YFSETQ. V was pared by 4 bases and J by 5 bases, with 15 bases between. This CDR3 is 14 amino acids long. CDR3 loop: CASSPEGGRTEAFF. For the CDR3, the DNA is TGCGCCAGCAGCCCAGAGGGGGGGCGGACTGAAGCTTTCTTT. The full variable domain, completed using reference TRBV5-1 and TRBJ1-1, is KAGVTQTPRYLIKTRGQQVTLSCSPISGHRSVSWYQQTPGQGLQFLFEYFSETQRNKGNFPGRFSGRQFSNSRSEMNVSTLELGDSALYLCASSPEGGRTEAFFGQGTRLTVV.

This clone was picked up one time. This sample includes further DNA sequences coding for the same CDR3. This chain joins TRBV28 and TRBJ2-7; D gene unclear. V lost 3 bases and J 0 bases, leaving 3 bases between the germline ends. CDR1 is MDHEN, CDR2 SYDVKM, per germline. The CDR3 spans 12 residues. Written as DNA, the CDR3 is TGTGCCAGCAGTTTCTCCTCCTACGAGCAGTACTTC. It is translated as CASSFSSYEQYF.

CDR3 nucleotide sequence: TGTGCCAGCAGCTCATACAGGGAATTGGAGACCCAGTACTTC. This sequence encodes CASSSYRELETQYF. The chain joins TRBV11-2 to TRBJ2-5; TRBD1 is a possible D gene (6 bases). Looked up from germline, CDR1 is SGHAT and CDR2 is FQNNGV. The V end was cut by 4 bases, the J end by 5 bases, with 14 bases between. This CDR3 is built from 14 residues.

J is TRBJ1-1 and V is TRBV15; no reliable D call. V was pared by 0 bases and J by 5 bases, with 10 bases between. Per the germline V gene, CDR1 is LNHNV and CDR2 is YYDKDF (reference sequence). This CDR3 has 14 residues. The CDR3 spells CATSRDLRVTEAFF. The DNA for the CDR3 is TGTGCCACCAGCAGAGATCTTCGGGTTACTGAAGCTTTCTTT.

The V gene is TRBV15, the J gene TRBJ1-5; D not certain. The CDR3 totals 15 residues. CDR1 is LNHNV and CDR2 is YYDKDF in the germline V gene (reference sequence). The V end lost 1 base, the J end lost 4 bases, and 11 bases lay between the germline ends. This CDR3 is CATSRVAEVNQPQHF. For the CDR3, the DNA is TGTGCCACCAGCAGAGTGGCAGAGGTTAATCAGCCCCAGCATTTT.

CDR3 sequence: CASSLGTGGSGEAYEQYF. DNA of the CDR3: TGCGCCAGCAGCTTAGGGACAGGGGGCTCCGGGGAAGCCTACGAGCAGTACTTC. This chain uses TRBV5-1 with TRBJ2-7; 12 bases are a match to TRBD1. Germline lookup yields CDR1 SGHRS and CDR2 YFSETQ. J lost 2 bases, V lost 2 bases, and 11 bases had no gene match. The CDR3 loop spans 18 amino acids.

The rearrangement joins TRBV5-6 to TRBJ2-1; 10 nucleotides agree with TRBD2. J was trimmed by 7 bases and V by 4 bases; bases with no gene match: 11. The CDR3 covers 16 residues. Germline V gene sequence: CDR1 SGHDT, CDR2 YYEEEE. The CDR3 spells CASSGQLAGVRNEQFF. The CDR3 DNA is TGTGCCAGCAGCGGCCAGCTAGCGGGAGTGCGGAATGAGCAGTTCTTC. Together with reference TRBV5-6 and TRBJ2-1, the CDR3 gives the full variable domain: DAGVTQSPTHLIKTRGQQVTLRCSPKSGHDTVSWYQQALGQGPQFIFQYYEEEERQRGNFPDRFSGHQFPNYSSELNVNALLLGDSALYLCASSGQLAGVRNEQFFGPGTRLTVL.

This clone was counted only a few times. The chain combines TRBV5-4 with TRBJ1-2; tentative D call: TRBD1 (6 bases). The V gene lost 9 bases and the J gene lost 2 bases, with 14 bases spanning the gap. Germline values: CDR1 SGHNT, CDR2 YYREEE (reference sequence). The CDR3 contains 13 residues. CDR3 sequence reads: CATINRGNYGYTF. The CDR3 bases are TGTGCCACAATAAATAGGGGGAACTATGGCTACACCTTC.

The chain combines TRBV5-1 with TRBJ2-2; 9 bases are shared with TRBD1. The V gene's germline CDR1 is SGHRS and CDR2 YFSETQ. Trimming at V came to 4 bases and at J to 1 base, leaving 2 bases not matched to a gene. The CDR3 spans 15 residues. The CDR3 region has the DNA TGCGCCAGCAGCCCGGGACAGGGGAACACCGGGGAGCTGTTTTTT. Residues: CASSPGQGNTGELFF.

The gene calls are TRBV4-3 and TRBJ2-7; 8 positions agree with TRBD1. The CDR3 contains 15 residues. Germline CDR1 LGHNA, CDR2 YSLEER. Trimming at V came to 4 bases and at J to 1 base, leaving 6 bases not matched to a gene. The CDR3 loop reads CASSPDRGWSYEQYF. The DNA for the CDR3 is TGCGCCAGCAGCCCCGACAGGGGATGGTCCTACGAGCAGTACTTC.

This clone was detected only once. The J gene is TRBJ2-1, the V gene TRBV6-6; 12 bases are shared with TRBD2. This CDR3 is 15 amino acids long. In germline, CDR1 is MNHNY, CDR2 SVGAGI (reference sequence). Unmatched junction bases numbered 7, after V lost 5 bases and J lost 8 bases. CDR3 bases: TGTGCCAGCAGTGCCCTAGCGGGAGGGCCTTATGAGCAGTTCTTC. This encodes CASSALAGGPYEQFF.

As DNA, the CDR3 is TGTGCCAGCACCGACAGGGGCAATCAGCCCCAGCATTTT. It yields the protein CASTDRGNQPQHF. This chain uses TRBV18 with TRBJ1-5; 7 nucleotides align to TRBD1. The CDR3 length is 13 residues. V gave up 8 bases and J gave up 2 bases; unmatched junction bases: 3. Germline CDR1 is KGHSH and CDR2 is LQKENI.

The chain has TRBV9 and TRBJ2-1, with 9 bases lining up with TRBD2. Germline values: CDR1 SGDLS, CDR2 YYNGEE. With V trimmed by 0 bases and J by 6 bases, 4 bases remained unmatched. This CDR3 comprises 15 residues. The CDR3 sequence is CASSVEGGRANEQFF. The DNA of the CDR3 is TGTGCCAGCAGCGTAGAGGGCGGGAGGGCCAATGAGCAGTTCTTC.

This chain joins TRBV4-1 and TRBJ2-2, with 14 nucleotides matching TRBD2. The CDR3 is made up of 18 amino acids. The J segment lost 0 bases and the V segment lost 4 bases, leaving 4 bases of the junction unmatched. The germline gives CDR1 MGHRA, CDR2 YSYEKL. The CDR3 protein is CASSLGLAGATNTGELFF. In nucleotides, the CDR3 is TGCGCCAGCAGCCTGGGACTAGCGGGAGCCACGAACACCGGGGAGCTGTTTTTT.

The rearrangement uses TRBV7-2 and TRBJ2-3; D call uncertain. CDR1 is SGHTA and CDR2 is FQGNSA in the germline V gene. This CDR3 comprises 15 residues. Trimming removed 5 bases at V and 1 base at J, with 13 bases between. The CDR3 region is CASSPGARGTDTQYF. Written as DNA, the CDR3 is TGTGCCAGCAGCCCCGGTGCCCGGGGCACAGATACGCAGTATTTT. Based on the CDR3 plus reference TRBV7-2 and TRBJ2-3, the full variable domain is GAGVSQSPSNKVTEKGKDVELRCDPISGHTALYWYRQSLGQGLEFLIYFQGNSAPDKSGLPSDRFSAERTGGSVSTLTIQRTQQEDSAVYLCASSPGARGTDTQYFGPGTRLTVL.

For this clone: One junction end disagrees with the germline gene, perhaps due to a read error. The rearrangement uses TRBV7-7 and TRBJ2-1; 12 positions agree with TRBD2. Germline V gives CDR1 SSHAT, CDR2 FNYEAQ (reference sequence). CDR3 size: 15 residues. In DNA form, the CDR3 reads TGTGCTAGCAGCTTAGAACTAGCGGGAGGCAATGAGCAGTTCTTC. This translates into CASSLELAGGNEQFF.

The chain's CDR3 is CASRTRDRGLNQPQHF. The CDR3 DNA follows: TGTGCCAGCAGAACGCGGGACAGGGGGCTTAATCAGCCCCAGCATTTT. The gene calls are TRBV28 and TRBJ1-5, with 12 nucleotides matching TRBD1. V lost 6 bases, J lost 4 bases, and 7 bases stayed unmatched. Germline V gene data show CDR1 as MDHEN and CDR2 as SYDVKM. The CDR3 consists of 16 residues.

The chain has TRBV5-6 and TRBJ2-3; 8 nucleotides match TRBD2. CDR1 SGHDT and CDR2 YYEEEE come from the germline V gene. Trimming cost V 4 bases and J 4 bases; bases outside gene matches: 8. The CDR3 has 15 amino acids. The chain's CDR3 is CASSTSGRLSDTQYF. DNA for the CDR3: TGTGCCAGCAGCACCAGCGGGAGACTCTCAGATACGCAGTATTTT.

The chain recombines TRBV6-1 with TRBJ2-3, with D maybe TRBD1 (5 bases). Germline values: CDR1 MNHNS, CDR2 SASEGT. CDR3 length: 11 residues. Trimming took off 6 bases at V and 9 bases at J, with 10 bases between the two ends. The CDR3 sequence is CASRTGETQYF. The CDR3 coding sequence is TGTGCCAGCAGAACAGGAGAAACGCAGTATTTT.

The chain carries TRBV6-1 and TRBJ2-2, with D perhaps TRBD2 (6 bases). V shed 3 bases and J shed 8 bases, with 13 bases lying between them. Per the germline V gene, CDR1 is MNHNS and CDR2 is SASEGT. The CDR3 loop spans 14 amino acids. CDR3 loop: CASSDRGANGELFF. The CDR3 region has the DNA TGTGCCAGCAGTGACCGCGGGGCGAATGGGGAGCTGTTTTTT.

This clone came up once. Within the sample, other DNA sequences also encode this same CDR3. This rearrangement joins TRBV9 to TRBJ1-1; D possibly corresponds to TRBD1 (5 bases). The V end lost 4 bases, the J end lost 1 base, and 11 bases lay between the germline ends. This CDR3 spans 14 amino acids. CDR1 is SGDLS, CDR2 YYNGEE, per germline. CDR3 in amino acids: CASSPQGTNTEAFF. The CDR3 DNA reads as TGTGCCAGCAGCCCTCAGGGTACGAACACTGAAGCTTTCTTT.

The rearrangement links TRBV6-4 to TRBJ2-1, with D possibly matching TRBD1 (6 bases). This CDR3 is 13 amino acids long. Germline CDR1 and CDR2: MRHNA and SNTAGT. V was shortened by 1 base and J by 6 bases, with 7 bases between the two germline ends. For the CDR3, the DNA is TGTGCCAGCAGTGACTTGACAGGCAATGAGCAGTTCTTC. Its protein product is CASSDLTGNEQFF.

The gene calls are TRBV7-9 and TRBJ1-2; TRBD1 aligns across 10 bases. The V gene's germline CDR1 is SEHNR and CDR2 FQNEAQ (reference sequence). Trimming took 5 bases from V and 5 from J; bases not matched to a gene: 8. This CDR3 has 15 residues. The CDR3 DNA follows: TGTGCCAGCAGCCGCGGGGACAGGGGACTTTATGGCTACACCTTC. Its translation: CASSRGDRGLYGYTF. Full variable domain (rest looked up from reference TRBV7-9 and TRBJ1-2): DTGVSQNPRHKITKRGQNVTFRCDPISEHNRLYWYRQTLGQGPEFLTYFQNEAQLEKSRLLSDRFSAERPKGSFSTLEIQRTEQGDSAMYLCASSRGDRGLYGYTFGSGTRLTVV.

The J gene is TRBJ2-3, the V gene TRBV6-4; TRBD2 matches at 7 bases. The CDR3 loop spans 15 amino acids. The ends lost 3 bases at V and 2 bases at J; junction bases unmatched: 5. The germline CDR1 and CDR2 sequences are MRHNA and SNTAGT. The CDR3 is CASSEKAGATDTQYF. The CDR3 bases are TGTGCCAGCAGTGAGAAGGCGGGAGCCACAGATACGCAGTATTTT.

The chain has TRBV5-1 and TRBJ2-7; D might be TRBD2 (5 bases). The CDR3 contains 16 residues. The germline V gene has CDR1 SGHRS and CDR2 YFSETQ. V was shortened by 0 bases and J by 0 bases, with 13 bases between the two germline ends. CDR3 sequence (DNA): TGCGCCAGCAGCTTGGGTGTACGAACTAGCTCCTACGAGCAGTACTTC. Encoded protein: CASSLGVRTSSYEQYF.

The chain employs TRBV10-2 and TRBJ2-2; D not certain. The ends were cut back, 7 bases at V and 2 bases at J, with 11 bases in the middle. In germline, CDR1 is WSHSY, CDR2 SAAADI. The CDR3 is made up of 14 amino acids. The CDR3 spells CASKSAINTGELFF. Here the CDR3 DNA reads TGCGCCAGCAAGTCAGCGATAAACACCGGGGAGCTGTTTTTT.

The CDR3 DNA sequence: TGCGCCAGCAGCCAAGATACGCCAGCGTCTGGCTACACCTTC. Translated: CASSQDTPASGYTF. This chain connects TRBV4-1 to TRBJ1-2, with D uncertain. The V gene lost 0 bases and the J gene lost 7 bases, with 12 bases spanning the gap. CDR3 length: 14 residues. Germline V CDR1 and CDR2: MGHRA, YSYEKL.

The genes are TRBV7-2 and TRBJ2-1; D possibly corresponds to TRBD1 (5 bases). The CDR3 sequence is 14 residues long. V lost 1 base and J 8 bases, leaving 12 bases between the germline ends. Germline V gene sequence: CDR1 SGHTA, CDR2 FQGNSA. CDR3 bases: TGTGCCAGCAGCTTAGATGACAGCATGGATGAGCAGTTCTTC. This translates into CASSLDDSMDEQFF.